This TCR beta chain was retrieved from a study of blood T cell repertoires in COVID-19. Clones were sequenced by immunoSEQ multiplex PCR, and TCRdb holds only the in-frame ones, with some missing. The table has a few hundred thousand clones, 80% to 85% seen once. Germline loops: CDR1 LGHDT, CDR2 YNNKEL (reference sequence). The CDR3 has 13 residues. Trimming removed 5 bases from V and 4 bases from J, with 12 bases in between. The receptor's source is a woman in her fifties or sixties who had recovered from COVID-19. Sample: PBMCs or T cells enriched from blood (not recorded which). This chain uses TRBV3-1 (or the pseudogene TRBV3-2) with TRBJ2-7; D perhaps matches TRBD1 (6 bases). CDR3 residues: CASSIRTEYEQYF. The CDR3 DNA sequence: TGTGCCAGCAGCATAAGGACAGAGTACGAGCAGTACTTC.